This entry lists 28 T cell receptor beta chains sequenced from one sample in a study of CD8 T cells in ankylosing spondylitis. TCRdb used MiXCR to reprocess the 5' RACE reads, holding one entry per CDR3 protein. The table has hundreds of thousands of distinct CDR3 sequences, roughly 18% seen once. These receptors' targets are unknown. General observations from the study: For ankylosing spondylitis blood, a TCR beta motif of about eight highly homologous variants appeared characteristic.

The sequencing input was blood, either unsorted or a sorted T cell fraction (not recorded which). The receptors were gathered from a male donor with ankylosing spondylitis.

The rearrangement joins TRBV20-1 to TRBJ2-3; 12 bases line up with TRBD2. The CDR3 contains 14 residues. CDR1 is DFQATT, CDR2 SNEGSKA, per germline (reference sequence). This CDR3 reads CLTSGGPSTDTQYF. CDR3 sequence (DNA): TGCCTGACTAGCGGGGGCCCTAGCACAGATACGCAGTATTTT.

The rearrangement uses TRBV20-1 and TRBJ2-7; 9 bases line up with TRBD1. The junction had 9 bases not matched to a gene; V was cut back by 6 bases and J by 3 bases. Germline CDR1 reads DFQATT; CDR2 reads SNEGSKA (reference sequence). This CDR3 comprises 14 residues. The DNA of the CDR3 is TGCAGTGCCCGGGGCGGGACAGGGCACTACGAGCAGTACTTC. Translating gives CSARGGTGHYEQYF.

This clonotype has only a few counts. The rearrangement joins TRBV12-3 or TRBV12-4 to TRBJ2-7; tentatively, D is TRBD2 (6 bases). This CDR3 has 11 residues. V lost 4 bases and J lost 9, with 10 bases in between. This chain's CDR3 is CASSSGLWQYF. The CDR3 DNA sequence: TGTGCCAGCAGTTCGGGACTTTGGCAGTACTTC.

This clonotype was seen a few times. V usage is TRBV29-1 and J usage is TRBJ1-4; perhaps TRBD1 as D (5 bases). CDR1 and CDR2 (germline): SQVTM, ANQGSEA. The ends were cut back, 1 base at V and 5 bases at J, with 8 bases in the middle. The CDR3 loop spans 13 amino acids. The CDR3 loop reads CSVEGAGNEKLFF. CDR3 nucleotide sequence: TGCAGCGTTGAAGGGGCAGGGAATGAAAAACTGTTTTTT.

This chain joins TRBV15 and TRBJ1-3, with D hard to call. In germline, CDR1 is LNHNV, CDR2 YYDKDF (reference sequence). V was shortened by 0 bases and J by 0 bases, with 6 bases between the two germline ends. The CDR3 has 15 residues. CDR3: CATSRDLGSGNTIYF. CDR3 nucleotide sequence: TGTGCCACCAGCAGAGATCTCGGCTCTGGAAACACCATATATTTT. The variable domain in full, with the rest retrieved from reference TRBV15 and TRBJ1-3, is DAMVIQNPRYQVTQFGKPVTLSCSQTLNHNVMYWYQQKSSQAPKLLFHYYDKDFNNEADTPDNFQSRRPNTSFCFLDIRSPGLGDTAMYLCATSRDLGSGNTIYFGEGSWLTVV.

The rearrangement uses TRBV2 and TRBJ2-4; D is possibly TRBD2 (5 bases). The CDR3 is made up of 20 amino acids. The V end was cut by 5 bases, the J end by 2 bases, with 28 bases between. In germline, CDR1 is SNHLY, CDR2 FYNNEI. The CDR3 DNA reads as TGTGCCAGCAGTCTCAGAGATTCGGGATTCTCAAGCGCGACCAAAAACATTCAGTACTTC. It specifies CASSLRDSGFSSATKNIQYF.

This clonotype was counted between two and nine times. The chain employs TRBV4-1 and TRBJ2-1; D gene ambiguous. The CDR3 sequence is 16 residues long. Trimming removed 0 bases at V and 0 bases at J, with 9 bases between. The germline V gene encodes CDR1 MGHRA and CDR2 YSYEKL. The chain's CDR3 is CASSQDLTVSYNEQFF. Here the CDR3 DNA reads TGCGCCAGCAGCCAAGATCTCACAGTCTCCTACAATGAGCAGTTCTTC.

The chain carries TRBV12-3 or TRBV12-4 and TRBJ2-7; no clear D. Trimming stripped 5 bases from V and 5 bases from J, with 13 bases between. This CDR3 has 13 residues. CDR3 in amino acids: CASSPRWVNEQYF. The CDR3, as DNA: TGTGCCAGCAGTCCTAGGTGGGTCAACGAGCAGTACTTC.

This clonotype was detected only a few times. The J gene is TRBJ2-3, the V gene TRBV7-3; 11 bases are a match to TRBD2. The CDR3 is 16 residues long. Germline V gene data show CDR1 as SGHTA and CDR2 as FQGTGA. V shed 5 bases and J 1 base; nucleotides not matched to a gene: 5. DNA of the CDR3: TGTGCCAGCAGCGCCAGACTAGCGGGACGCACAGATACGCAGTATTTT. It encodes CASSARLAGRTDTQYF.

This clonotype was seen a handful of times. V gene TRBV5-1 combines with J gene TRBJ1-3; D is uncertain. The germline V gene encodes CDR1 SGHRS and CDR2 YFSETQ. This CDR3 spans 16 amino acids. V was pared by 2 bases and J by 2 bases, with 14 bases between. CDR3 DNA sequence: TGCGCCAGCAGCTTTGGTTCCCAGGATGCTGGAAACACCATATATTTT. This translates into CASSFGSQDAGNTIYF.

This clonotype occurred a few times. V and J are TRBV20-1 and TRBJ1-3; the D is unclear. The germline V and J ends were trimmed by 0 bases and 0 bases, with 9 bases remaining between them. Germline lookup yields CDR1 DFQATT and CDR2 SNEGSKA (reference sequence). The CDR3 contains 15 residues. CDR3 sequence: CSARDRITSGNTIYF. CDR3 sequence (DNA): TGCAGTGCTAGAGATAGAATTACCTCTGGAAACACCATATATTTT.

The sample holds a few counts of this clonotype. The chain couples TRBV3-1 to TRBJ2-7, with 8 bases aligning to TRBD1. The germline CDR1 and CDR2 sequences are LGHDT and YNNKEL (reference sequence). The CDR3 sequence is 14 residues long. V shed 3 bases, J shed 2 bases, and the junction held 3 bases outside the gene matches. This chain's CDR3 is CASSQDRAAYEQYF. The CDR3 region has the DNA TGTGCCAGCAGCCAGGACAGGGCCGCCTACGAGCAGTACTTC.

The rearrangement uses TRBV6-5 and TRBJ2-2; 7 nucleotides align to TRBD2. The CDR3 has 15 amino acids. Germline values: CDR1 MNHEY, CDR2 SVGAGI. The V gene end was trimmed by 2 bases and the J gene end by 5 bases; junction bases not matched to a gene: 5. As DNA, the CDR3 is TGTGCCAGCAGTTACGGTGCGGGAGATACCGGGGAGCTGTTTTTT. It translates to CASSYGAGDTGELFF.

This clonotype has ten or more counts. The gene calls are TRBV20-1 and TRBJ2-1, with 7 bases aligning to TRBD1. The V gene end was trimmed by 6 bases and the J gene end by 8 bases; junction bases not matched to a gene: 7. This CDR3 region has 12 residues. CDR1 is DFQATT, CDR2 SNEGSKA, per germline (reference sequence). The CDR3 DNA follows: TGCAGTGCCCCACGTCAGGGGGATGAGCAGTTCTTC. Its protein product is CSAPRQGDEQFF.

The gene calls are TRBV9 and TRBJ2-1; 7 nucleotides align to TRBD2. The germline CDR1 and CDR2 sequences are SGDLS and YYNGEE. The junction had 7 bases not matched to a gene; V was cut back by 4 bases and J by 3 bases. The CDR3 contains 15 residues. CDR3 bases: TGTGCCAGCAGCTTCCGGGACTACAACTACAATGAGCAGTTCTTC. It specifies CASSFRDYNYNEQFF.

In this sample, this clonotype turned up a few times. The chain recombines TRBV20-1 with TRBJ1-5; the D gene is possibly TRBD1 (5 bases). The V and J ends lost 0 bases and 6 bases respectively, with 6 bases between them. In germline, CDR1 is DFQATT, CDR2 SNEGSKA (reference sequence). The CDR3 loop spans 12 amino acids. CDR3 nucleotide sequence: TGCAGTGCTAGAGAGGGGGTTCAGCCCCAGCATTTT. It is translated as CSAREGVQPQHF.

This clonotype has just a few counts. The genes are TRBV20-1 and TRBJ2-7; TRBD1 agrees at 7 bases. CDR3 length equals 15 residues. Germline assignment: CDR1 DFQATT and CDR2 SNEGSKA (reference sequence). Unmatched junction bases numbered 9, after V lost 3 bases and J lost 1 base. CDR3: CSARPGAGGSYEQYF. As DNA, the CDR3 is TGCAGTGCTAGGCCCGGAGCAGGGGGATCCTACGAGCAGTACTTC.

This chain joins TRBV7-6 and TRBJ2-1; D is possibly TRBD2 (5 bases). V was trimmed by 1 base and J by 10 bases, leaving 20 bases between them. The germline V gene has CDR1 SGHVS and CDR2 FNYEAQ. This CDR3 contains 16 residues. This CDR3 reads CASSLVGGLVLSEQFF. The CDR3 coding sequence is TGTGCCAGCAGCTTAGTTGGCGGGCTGGTTCTGAGCGAGCAGTTCTTC.

There are a few counts of this clonotype. The rearrangement uses TRBV27 and TRBJ2-1; 9 nucleotides align to TRBD2. J gave up 8 bases and V 2 bases, and 10 bases lay outside the gene matches. CDR1 and CDR2 (germline): MNHEY, SMNVEV (reference sequence). There are 16 residues in the CDR3. The CDR3 protein is CASSLGLAGLGYEQFF. CDR3 nucleotides: TGTGCCAGCAGTTTAGGGCTAGCGGGATTAGGGTATGAGCAGTTCTTC.

A remark on this clonotype: Since a much larger clone is just one base distant, this may be a read error. V usage is TRBV7-9 and J usage is TRBJ1-6; the D is unclear. This CDR3 is 13 amino acids long. The germline gives CDR1 SEHNR, CDR2 FQNEAQ (reference sequence). CDR3 sequence: CASGLALEGPLHF. The CDR3 DNA is TGTGCCAGCGGCTTAGCTCTGGAGGGACCCCTCCACTTT.

This chain connects TRBV6-4 to TRBJ2-1; TRBD2 agrees at 12 bases. The V segment lost 6 bases and the J segment 6 bases; nucleotides outside the gene matches: 6. The CDR3 has 15 amino acids. Germline values: CDR1 MRHNA, CDR2 SNTAGT. CDR3: CASSPTSGRFNEQFF. CDR3 nucleotide sequence: TGTGCCAGCAGCCCAACTAGCGGGAGGTTCAATGAGCAGTTCTTC.

This clonotype was counted a few times. The chain couples TRBV20-1 to TRBJ2-1; possible D gene TRBD2, 6 bases. The ends were cut back, 6 bases at V and 0 bases at J, with 15 bases in the middle. The length of the CDR3 is 15 residues. Germline V gives CDR1 DFQATT, CDR2 SNEGSKA (reference sequence). The CDR3 DNA sequence: TGCAGTGCCAAGCCGGGACTCCTCTCCTACAATGAGCAGTTCTTC. Translated, it gives CSAKPGLLSYNEQFF.

This clonotype occurred many times. V usage is TRBV12-3 or TRBV12-4 and J usage is TRBJ1-5; D gene ambiguous. V was pared by 6 bases and J by 1 base, with 4 bases between. The CDR3 runs 12 residues. CDR3 DNA: TGTGCCAGCAGGATGAGCAATCAGCCCCAGCATTTT. Translated, it gives CASRMSNQPQHF.

V gene TRBV4-1 combines with J gene TRBJ2-5; TRBD2 aligns across 8 bases. Germline V gives CDR1 MGHRA, CDR2 YSYEKL. This CDR3 contains 16 residues. J lost 11 bases, V lost 0 bases, and 14 bases had no gene match. For the CDR3, the DNA is TGCGCCAGCAGCCAAGATAAGAGCGGGGGCCCTACGGGTCAGTACTTC. Amino acid sequence: CASSQDKSGGPTGQYF.

This chain uses TRBV15 with TRBJ2-2; possible D gene TRBD1, 6 bases. The germline gives CDR1 LNHNV, CDR2 YYDKDF (reference sequence). Trimming left V 0 bases short and J 4 bases short, with 9 bases between. The CDR3 contains 15 residues. The CDR3: CATSRDGQTTGELFF. CDR3 sequence (DNA): TGTGCCACCAGCAGAGATGGACAGACCACCGGGGAGCTGTTTTTT.

The V gene is TRBV7-8, the J gene TRBJ1-1; D might be TRBD1 (5 bases). This CDR3 spans 14 amino acids. The V and J ends lost 2 bases and 6 bases respectively, with 13 bases between them. CDR1 and CDR2 (germline): SGHVS, FQNEAQ. CDR3 DNA sequence: TGTGCCAGCAGCTTATTGGCAGGGATCCCTGAAGCTTTCTTT. The encoded protein is CASSLLAGIPEAFF. Filled out from reference TRBV7-8 and TRBJ1-1, the complete variable domain reads GAGVSQSPRYKVAKRGQDVALRCDPISGHVSLFWYQQALGQGPEFLTYFQNEAQLDKSGLPSDRFFAERPEGSVSTLKIQRTQQEDSAVYLCASSLLAGIPEAFFGQGTRLTVV.

V usage is TRBV7-9 and J usage is TRBJ2-7; 9 bases map to TRBD1. CDR1 and CDR2 from the germline V gene are SEHNR and FQNEAQ (reference sequence). The CDR3 runs 15 residues. V gave up 5 bases and J gave up 5 bases; unmatched junction bases: 10. CDR3 in DNA: TGTGCCAGCAGCCTTGGACAGGGGAAGAGCCACGAGCAGTACTTC. Translated: CASSLGQGKSHEQYF.

The chain has TRBV21-1 and TRBJ1-2. TRBV21-1 is annotated as a pseudogene. This CDR3 has 16 amino acids. This chain's CDR3 is CASSKGTPIINYGYTF. CDR3 sequence (DNA): TGTGCCAGCAGCAAAGGCACACCCATTATTAACTATGGCTACACCTTC.